The rows below give T cell receptor beta chains drawn from one sample of a study of a mutant IDH1 vaccine in newly diagnosed glioma. Their specific antigens are unknown. The data were produced by immunoSEQ multiplex PCR, yet TCRdb's version contains in-frame clones alone and is incomplete. The data hold approximately 57,000 clones, with 65% to 90% observed a single time. Specimen: PBMCs, collected from a glioma patient whose treatment included an IDH1 peptide vaccine. The receptors come from a young woman with glioma. Some clones in this sample may be carry-over from other donors' samples. Both conserved end residues are part of each CDR3. Fields, in order: clone size, D gene, J gene, V gene, CDR3 protein, CDR3 DNA. The D gene is left open where the match is weak. Size tells how often a clone was seen (once, few, many) or the class of an expanded clone, and some rows leave it out.

clone_size: -; d_call: -; j_call: TRBJ1-3; v_call: TRBV7-2; cdr3_aa: CASSLKGSRGSGNTIYF; cdr3_nt: TGTGCCAGCAGCTTAAAAGGATCTAGGGGATCCGGAAACACCATATATTTT
clone_size: -; d_call: TRBD2; j_call: TRBJ2-5; v_call: TRBV6-5; cdr3_aa: CASSPGLVPQTQYF; cdr3_nt: TGTGCCAGCAGTCCGGGACTAGTCCCACAGACCCAGTACTTC
clone_size: -; d_call: -; j_call: TRBJ1-2; v_call: TRBV6-1; cdr3_aa: CASSEVNYGYTF; cdr3_nt: TGTGCCAGCAGTGAAGTGAACTATGGCTACACCTTC
clone_size: -; d_call: -; j_call: TRBJ2-7; v_call: TRBV14; cdr3_aa: CASSARPTSYEQYF; cdr3_nt: TGTGCCAGCAGCGCCCGACCGACCTCCTACGAGCAGTACTTC
clone_size: -; d_call: TRBD2; j_call: TRBJ2-1; v_call: TRBV9; cdr3_aa: CASSVGLAGYNEQFF; cdr3_nt: TGTGCCAGCAGCGTAGGCCTAGCGGGATACAATGAGCAGTTCTTC
clone_size: -; d_call: -; j_call: TRBJ1-1; v_call: TRBV18; cdr3_aa: CASSLTLGLTEAFF; cdr3_nt: TGTGCCAGCTCACTTACCCTAGGGCTCACTGAAGCTTTCTTT
clone_size: -; d_call: -; j_call: TRBJ1-1; v_call: TRBV6-5; cdr3_aa: CASSYARGNTEAFF; cdr3_nt: TGTGCCAGCAGTTACGCGAGGGGGAACACTGAAGCTTTCTTT
clone_size: -; d_call: -; j_call: TRBJ2-7; v_call: TRBV6-5; cdr3_aa: CASRKRIPYEQYF; cdr3_nt: TGTGCCAGCAGAAAGAGGATTCCCTACGAGCAGTACTTC
clone_size: -; d_call: -; j_call: TRBJ2-2; v_call: TRBV6-5; cdr3_aa: CATTRDTGELFF; cdr3_nt: TGTGCCACCACTCGAGACACCGGGGAGCTGTTTTTT
clone_size: -; d_call: -; j_call: TRBJ2-3; v_call: TRBV10-3; cdr3_aa: CAISDGDGTDTQYF; cdr3_nt: TGTGCCATCAGTGACGGGGATGGCACAGATACGCAGTATTTT
clone_size: few; d_call: TRBD1; j_call: TRBJ1-1; v_call: TRBV29-1; cdr3_aa: CSVYRGENTEAFF; cdr3_nt: TGCAGCGTTTACAGGGGCGAGAACACTGAAGCTTTCTTT
clone_size: -; d_call: -; j_call: TRBJ1-5; v_call: TRBV30; cdr3_aa: CAWSVAENQPQHF; cdr3_nt: TGTGCCTGGAGTGTGGCGGAGAATCAGCCCCAGCATTTT
clone_size: -; d_call: -; j_call: TRBJ2-7; v_call: TRBV28; cdr3_aa: CASSRTYEQYF; cdr3_nt: TGTGCCAGCAGTCGAACCTACGAGCAGTACTTC
clone_size: -; d_call: -; j_call: TRBJ1-1; v_call: TRBV30; cdr3_aa: CAWSQSTGLEAFF; cdr3_nt: TGTGCCTGGAGCCAATCGACGGGCCTTGAAGCTTTCTTT
clone_size: -; d_call: -; j_call: TRBJ1-5; v_call: TRBV30; cdr3_aa: CAWSKTGANQPQHF; cdr3_nt: TGTGCCTGGAGTAAGACAGGTGCCAATCAGCCCCAGCATTTT
clone_size: -; d_call: -; j_call: TRBJ2-3; v_call: TRBV6-4; cdr3_aa: CASSDSSGGPDTQYF; cdr3_nt: TGTGCCAGCAGTGACTCCTCAGGGGGGCCAGATACGCAGTATTTT
clone_size: few; d_call: -; j_call: TRBJ2-6; v_call: TRBV19; cdr3_aa: CASSFQAGGAGANVLTF; cdr3_nt: TGTGCCAGTAGTTTTCAGGCAGGGGGGGCTGGGGCCAACGTCCTGACTTTC
clone_size: few; d_call: -; j_call: TRBJ1-3; v_call: TRBV10-3; cdr3_aa: CAITGDLSGNTIYF; cdr3_nt: TGTGCCATCACGGGCGACCTCTCTGGAAACACCATATATTTT
clone_size: -; d_call: -; j_call: TRBJ1-1; v_call: TRBV9; cdr3_aa: CASSPVAGGGMNTEAFF; cdr3_nt: TGTGCCAGCAGCCCCGTCGCCGGGGGGGGGATGAACACTGAAGCTTTCTTT
clone_size: -; d_call: -; j_call: TRBJ1-1; v_call: TRBV9; cdr3_aa: CASSVSRTVNTEAFF; cdr3_nt: TGTGCCAGCAGCGTATCCAGGACGGTGAACACTGAAGCTTTCTTT
clone_size: -; d_call: TRBD1; j_call: TRBJ1-4; v_call: TRBV5-1; cdr3_aa: CASSIDRVGEKLFF; cdr3_nt: TGCGCCAGCAGCATTGACAGGGTGGGCGAAAAACTGTTTTTT
clone_size: -; d_call: -; j_call: TRBJ2-2; v_call: TRBV9; cdr3_aa: CASSVSPNTGELFF; cdr3_nt: TGTGCCAGCAGCGTATCCCCCAACACCGGGGAGCTGTTTTTT
clone_size: few; d_call: -; j_call: TRBJ1-2; v_call: TRBV30; cdr3_aa: CAWSARVGDGYTF; cdr3_nt: TGTGCCTGGAGCGCCCGGGTGGGGGATGGCTACACCTTC
clone_size: -; d_call: TRBD1; j_call: TRBJ2-7; v_call: TRBV19; cdr3_aa: CASSITGQGSYEQYF; cdr3_nt: TGTGCCAGTAGTATAACAGGACAGGGATCCTACGAGCAGTACTTC
clone_size: -; d_call: TRBD1; j_call: TRBJ1-5; v_call: TRBV7-2; cdr3_aa: CASSFTTGTSHQPQHF; cdr3_nt: TGTGCCAGCAGCTTTACGACAGGGACGTCGCATCAGCCCCAGCATTTT
clone_size: few; d_call: TRBD2; j_call: TRBJ2-2; v_call: TRBV29-1; cdr3_aa: CVGGLAGPGLFF; cdr3_nt: TGCGTGGGGGGGCTAGCGGGTCCGGGGCTGTTTTTT
clone_size: -; d_call: -; j_call: TRBJ2-7; v_call: TRBV10-3; cdr3_aa: CAISEGRPGSYEQYF; cdr3_nt: TGTGCCATCAGTGAGGGGCGGCCGGGTTCCTACGAGCAGTACTTC
clone_size: -; d_call: TRBD2; j_call: TRBJ2-2; v_call: TRBV9; cdr3_aa: CASSVVASGANTGELFF; cdr3_nt: TGTGCCAGCAGCGTAGTTGCTAGCGGGGCTAACACCGGGGAGCTGTTTTTT
clone_size: -; d_call: TRBD2; j_call: TRBJ2-3; v_call: TRBV11-3; cdr3_aa: CASSLWDYRAAGDTQYF; cdr3_nt: TGTGCCAGCAGCTTGTGGGACTATCGGGCTGCGGGAGATACGCAGTATTTT
clone_size: -; d_call: -; j_call: TRBJ2-7; v_call: TRBV5-1; cdr3_aa: CASSVSSYEQYF; cdr3_nt: TGCGCCAGCAGCGTAAGCTCCTACGAGCAGTACTTC
clone_size: -; d_call: -; j_call: TRBJ2-3; v_call: TRBV5-4; cdr3_aa: CASSSGRTGGTDTQYF; cdr3_nt: TGTGCCAGCAGCTCCGGCCGGACTGGCGGGACAGATACGCAGTATTTT
clone_size: -; d_call: -; j_call: TRBJ1-5; v_call: TRBV5-6; cdr3_aa: CASSFGRNNQPQHF; cdr3_nt: TGTGCCAGCAGCTTTGGACGGAACAATCAGCCCCAGCATTTT
clone_size: -; d_call: -; j_call: TRBJ2-7; v_call: TRBV5-4; cdr3_aa: CASSLDRSYEQYF; cdr3_nt: TGTGCCAGCAGCTTGGACAGGTCCTACGAGCAGTACTTC